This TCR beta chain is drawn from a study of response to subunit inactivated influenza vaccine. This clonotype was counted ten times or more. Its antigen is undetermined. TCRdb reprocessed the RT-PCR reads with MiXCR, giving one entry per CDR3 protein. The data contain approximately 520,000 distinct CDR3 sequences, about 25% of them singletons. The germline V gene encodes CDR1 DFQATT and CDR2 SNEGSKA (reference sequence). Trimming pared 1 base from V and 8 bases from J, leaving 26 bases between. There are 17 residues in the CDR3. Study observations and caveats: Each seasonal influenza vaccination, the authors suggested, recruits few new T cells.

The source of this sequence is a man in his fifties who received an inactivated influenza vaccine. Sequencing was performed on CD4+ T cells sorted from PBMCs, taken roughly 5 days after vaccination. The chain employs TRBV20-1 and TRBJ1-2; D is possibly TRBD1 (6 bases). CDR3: CSARVSPGRGGILGYTF. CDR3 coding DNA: TGCAGTGCTAGAGTCAGCCCCGGTCGAGGGGGAATTTTGGGCTACACCTTC.